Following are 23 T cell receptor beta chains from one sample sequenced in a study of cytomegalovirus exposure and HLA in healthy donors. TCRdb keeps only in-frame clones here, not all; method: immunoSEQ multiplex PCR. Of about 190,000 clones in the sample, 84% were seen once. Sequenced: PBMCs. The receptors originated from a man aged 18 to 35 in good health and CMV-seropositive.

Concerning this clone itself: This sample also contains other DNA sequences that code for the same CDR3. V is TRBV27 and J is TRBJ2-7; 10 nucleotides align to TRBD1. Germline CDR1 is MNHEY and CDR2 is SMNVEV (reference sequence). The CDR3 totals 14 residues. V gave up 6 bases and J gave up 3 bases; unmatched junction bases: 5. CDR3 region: CASRRTGGGYEQYF. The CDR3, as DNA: TGTGCCAGCAGAAGGACAGGGGGAGGCTACGAGCAGTACTTC.

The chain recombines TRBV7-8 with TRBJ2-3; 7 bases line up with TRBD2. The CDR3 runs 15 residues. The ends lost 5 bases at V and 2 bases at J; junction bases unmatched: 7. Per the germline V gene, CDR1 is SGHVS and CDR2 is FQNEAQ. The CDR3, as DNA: TGTGCCAGCAGCCGAATTAGCGGGCCCACAGATACGCAGTATTTT. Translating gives CASSRISGPTDTQYF.

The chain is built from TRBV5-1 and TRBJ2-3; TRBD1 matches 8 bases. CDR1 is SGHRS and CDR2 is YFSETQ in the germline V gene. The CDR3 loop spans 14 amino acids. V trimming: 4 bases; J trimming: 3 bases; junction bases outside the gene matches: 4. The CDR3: CASSQGARTDTQYF. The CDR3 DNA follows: TGCGCCAGCAGCCAGGGGGCTAGGACAGATACGCAGTATTTT.

Here the CDR3 reads CASSKIPGTSEETQYF. The DNA for the CDR3 is TGTGCCAGCAGTAAAATTCCCGGGACTAGCGAAGAGACCCAGTACTTC. This chain uses TRBV27 with TRBJ2-5; TRBD2 matches at 10 bases. Looked up from germline, CDR1 is MNHEY and CDR2 is SMNVEV (reference sequence). The CDR3 is made up of 16 amino acids. Trimming removed 5 bases from V and 3 bases from J; junction bases left unmatched: 9.

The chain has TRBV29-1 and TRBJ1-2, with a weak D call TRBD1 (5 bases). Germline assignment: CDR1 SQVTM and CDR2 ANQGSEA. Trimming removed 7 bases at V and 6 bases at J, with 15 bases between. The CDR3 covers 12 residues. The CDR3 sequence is CSGKDSFDGYTF. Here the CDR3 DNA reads TGCAGCGGTAAAGACAGTTTTGATGGCTACACCTTC.

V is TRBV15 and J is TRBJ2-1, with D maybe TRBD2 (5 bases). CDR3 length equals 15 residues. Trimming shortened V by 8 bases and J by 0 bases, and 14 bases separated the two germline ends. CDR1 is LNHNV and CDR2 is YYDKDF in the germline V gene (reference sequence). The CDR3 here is CATAHSVASYNEQFF. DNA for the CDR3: TGTGCCACCGCCCATAGCGTGGCCTCCTACAATGAGCAGTTCTTC.

The CDR3 DNA reads as TGTGCCAGCAGCTTAGCCTCCTATGAGCAGTTCTTC. Encoded protein: CASSLASYEQFF. V and J are TRBV5-4 and TRBJ2-1; D ambiguous. The V end was cut by 2 bases, the J end by 8 bases, with 8 bases between. In germline, CDR1 is SGHNT, CDR2 YYREEE (reference sequence). The CDR3 consists of 12 residues.

The CDR3 sequence: CATGLAGGPGEQFF. CDR3 coding DNA: TGTGCCACGGGACTAGCGGGAGGGCCCGGTGAGCAGTTCTTC. V gene TRBV30 combines with J gene TRBJ2-1, with 16 bases that match TRBD2. J gave up 9 bases and V 8 bases, and 7 bases lay outside the gene matches. This CDR3 contains 14 residues. The germline gives CDR1 GTSNPN, CDR2 SVGIG (reference sequence).

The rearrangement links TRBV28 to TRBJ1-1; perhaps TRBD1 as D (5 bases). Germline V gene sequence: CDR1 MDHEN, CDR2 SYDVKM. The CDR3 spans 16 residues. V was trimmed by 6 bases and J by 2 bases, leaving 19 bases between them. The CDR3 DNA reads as TGTGCCAGCAGCTCTCCCTCGGGGGTACCAAACACTGAAGCTTTCTTT. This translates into CASSSPSGVPNTEAFF.

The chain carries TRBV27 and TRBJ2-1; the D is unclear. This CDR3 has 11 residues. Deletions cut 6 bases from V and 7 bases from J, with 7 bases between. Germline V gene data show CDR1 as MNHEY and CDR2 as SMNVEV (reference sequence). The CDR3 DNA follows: TGTGCCAGCAGGATTCGGAATGAGCAGTTCTTC. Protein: CASRIRNEQFF.

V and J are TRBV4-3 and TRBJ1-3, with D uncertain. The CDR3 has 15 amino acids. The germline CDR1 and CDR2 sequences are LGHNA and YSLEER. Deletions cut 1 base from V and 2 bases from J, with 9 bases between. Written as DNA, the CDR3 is TGCGCCAGCAGCCAAGTGGCCGGGGCTGGAAACACCATATATTTT. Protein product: CASSQVAGAGNTIYF.

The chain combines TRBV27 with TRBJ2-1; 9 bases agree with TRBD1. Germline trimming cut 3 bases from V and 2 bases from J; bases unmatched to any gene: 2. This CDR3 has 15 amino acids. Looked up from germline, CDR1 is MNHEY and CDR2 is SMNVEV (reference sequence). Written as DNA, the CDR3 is TGTGCCAGCAGTTTGGGGACAGGGCCCTACAATGAGCAGTTCTTC. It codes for CASSLGTGPYNEQFF.

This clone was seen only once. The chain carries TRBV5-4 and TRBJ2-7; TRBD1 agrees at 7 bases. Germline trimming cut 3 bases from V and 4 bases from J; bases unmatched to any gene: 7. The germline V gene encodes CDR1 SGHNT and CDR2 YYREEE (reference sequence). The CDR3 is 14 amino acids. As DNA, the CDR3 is TGTGCCAGCAGCTCGCCGACAGGGAAATACGAGCAGTACTTC. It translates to CASSSPTGKYEQYF.

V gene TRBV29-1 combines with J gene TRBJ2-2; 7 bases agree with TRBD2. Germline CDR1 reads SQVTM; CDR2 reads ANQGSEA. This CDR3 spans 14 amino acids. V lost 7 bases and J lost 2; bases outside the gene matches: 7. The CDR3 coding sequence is TGCAGCGCCGACGGGGGGATAAACACCGGGGAGCTGTTTTTT. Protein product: CSADGGINTGELFF.

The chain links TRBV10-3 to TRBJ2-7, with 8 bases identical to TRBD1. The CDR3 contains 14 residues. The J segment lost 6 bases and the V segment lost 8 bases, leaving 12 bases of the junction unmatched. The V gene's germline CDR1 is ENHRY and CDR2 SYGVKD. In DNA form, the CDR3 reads TGTGCCATCGGCTTGGTGGCAGGGGGCTTCGAGCAGTACTTC. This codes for CAIGLVAGGFEQYF.

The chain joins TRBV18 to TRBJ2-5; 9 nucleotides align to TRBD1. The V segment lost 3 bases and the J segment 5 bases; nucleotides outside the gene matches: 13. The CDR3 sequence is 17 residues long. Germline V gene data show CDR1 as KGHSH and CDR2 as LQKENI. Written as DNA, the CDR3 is TGTGCCAGCTCACCTATTCCCGGGACAGGGTTTATGGAGACCCAGTACTTC. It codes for CASSPIPGTGFMETQYF.

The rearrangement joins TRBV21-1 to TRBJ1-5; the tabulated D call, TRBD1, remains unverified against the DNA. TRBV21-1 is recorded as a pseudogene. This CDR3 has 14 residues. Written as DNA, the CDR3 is TGTGCCAGCAGCATGCGACAGGGGTGTCAGCCCCAGCATTTT. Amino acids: CASSMRQGCQPQHF.

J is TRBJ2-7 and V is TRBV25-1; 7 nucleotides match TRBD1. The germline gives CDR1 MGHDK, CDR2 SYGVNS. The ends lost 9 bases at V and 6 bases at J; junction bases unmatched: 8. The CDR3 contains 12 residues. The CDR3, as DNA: TGTGCCAGGCCGACAGGGTCCGGCGAGCAGTACTTC. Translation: CARPTGSGEQYF.

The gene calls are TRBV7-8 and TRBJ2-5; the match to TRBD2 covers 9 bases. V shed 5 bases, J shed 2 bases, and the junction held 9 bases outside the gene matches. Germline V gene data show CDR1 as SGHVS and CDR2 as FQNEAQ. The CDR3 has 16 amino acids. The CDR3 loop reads CASSKETSGFQETQYF. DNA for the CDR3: TGTGCCAGCAGCAAGGAGACTAGCGGCTTTCAAGAGACCCAGTACTTC.

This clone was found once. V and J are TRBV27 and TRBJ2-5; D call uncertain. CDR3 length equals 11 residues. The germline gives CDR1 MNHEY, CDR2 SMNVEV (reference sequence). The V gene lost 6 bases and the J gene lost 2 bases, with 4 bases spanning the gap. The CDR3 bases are TGTGCCAGCAGCCCTCAAGAGACCCAGTACTTC. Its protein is CASSPQETQYF.

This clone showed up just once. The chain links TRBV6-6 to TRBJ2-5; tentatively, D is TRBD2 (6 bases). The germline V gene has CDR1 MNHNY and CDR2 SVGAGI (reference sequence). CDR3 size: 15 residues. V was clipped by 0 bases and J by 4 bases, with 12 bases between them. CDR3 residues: CASSYSLGGRETQYF. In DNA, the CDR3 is TGTGCCAGCAGTTACTCGCTCGGGGGACGAGAGACCCAGTACTTC.

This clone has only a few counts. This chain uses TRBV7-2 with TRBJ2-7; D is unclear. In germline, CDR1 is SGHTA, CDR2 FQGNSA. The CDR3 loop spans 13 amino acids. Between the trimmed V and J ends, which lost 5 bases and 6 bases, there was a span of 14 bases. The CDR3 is CASSREPAIEQYF. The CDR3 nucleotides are TGTGCCAGCAGCCGAGAGCCCGCCATCGAGCAGTACTTC.

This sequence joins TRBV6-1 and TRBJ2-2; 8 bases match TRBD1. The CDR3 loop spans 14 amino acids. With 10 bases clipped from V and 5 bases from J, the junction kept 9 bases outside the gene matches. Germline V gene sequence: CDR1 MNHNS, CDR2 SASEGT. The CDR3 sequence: CATFWTGKTGELFF. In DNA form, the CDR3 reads TGTGCCACCTTTTGGACAGGGAAGACCGGGGAGCTGTTTTTT.